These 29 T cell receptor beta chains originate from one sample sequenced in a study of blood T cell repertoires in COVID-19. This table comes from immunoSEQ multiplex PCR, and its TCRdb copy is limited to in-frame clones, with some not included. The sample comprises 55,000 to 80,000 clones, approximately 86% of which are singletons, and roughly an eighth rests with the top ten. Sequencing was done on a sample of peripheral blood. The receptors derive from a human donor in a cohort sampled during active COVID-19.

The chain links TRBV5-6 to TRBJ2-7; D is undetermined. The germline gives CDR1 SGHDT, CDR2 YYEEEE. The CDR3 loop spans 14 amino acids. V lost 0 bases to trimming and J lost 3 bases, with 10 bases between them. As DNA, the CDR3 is TGTGCCAGCAGCTTGGAACATCCAGGCTACGAGCAGTACTTC. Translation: CASSLEHPGYEQYF.

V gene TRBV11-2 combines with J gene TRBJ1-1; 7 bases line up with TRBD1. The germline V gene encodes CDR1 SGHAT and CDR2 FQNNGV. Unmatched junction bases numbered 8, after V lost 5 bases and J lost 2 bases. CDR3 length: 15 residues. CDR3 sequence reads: CASSLLGQLNTEAFF. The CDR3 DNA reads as TGTGCCAGCAGCCTACTGGGACAGCTTAACACTGAAGCTTTCTTT.

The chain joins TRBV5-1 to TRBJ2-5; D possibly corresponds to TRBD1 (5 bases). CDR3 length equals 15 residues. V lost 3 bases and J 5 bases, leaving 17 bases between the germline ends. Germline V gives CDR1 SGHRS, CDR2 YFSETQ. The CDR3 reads CASSSAGHLRETQYF. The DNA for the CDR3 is TGCGCCAGCAGCTCGGCAGGGCACCTTCGGGAGACCCAGTACTTC.

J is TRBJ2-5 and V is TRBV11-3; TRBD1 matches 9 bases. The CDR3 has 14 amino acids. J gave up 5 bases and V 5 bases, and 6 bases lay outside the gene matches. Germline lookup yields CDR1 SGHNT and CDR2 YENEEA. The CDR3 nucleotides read TGTGCCAGCAGCAACCTACAGGGGGCTGAGACCCAGTACTTC. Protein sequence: CASSNLQGAETQYF.

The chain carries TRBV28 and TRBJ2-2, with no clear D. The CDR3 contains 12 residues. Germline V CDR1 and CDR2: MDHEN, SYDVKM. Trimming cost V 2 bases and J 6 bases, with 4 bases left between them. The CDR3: CASSLGPGELFF. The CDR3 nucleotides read TGTGCCAGCAGTTTAGGCCCCGGGGAGCTGTTTTTT.

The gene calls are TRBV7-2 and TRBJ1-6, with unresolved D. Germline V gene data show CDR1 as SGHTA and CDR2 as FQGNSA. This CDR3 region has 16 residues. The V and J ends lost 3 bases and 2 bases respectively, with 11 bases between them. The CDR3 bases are TGTGCCAGCAGCTTCTCCCTAGACCCCTATAATTCACCCCTCCACTTT. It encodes CASSFSLDPYNSPLHF.

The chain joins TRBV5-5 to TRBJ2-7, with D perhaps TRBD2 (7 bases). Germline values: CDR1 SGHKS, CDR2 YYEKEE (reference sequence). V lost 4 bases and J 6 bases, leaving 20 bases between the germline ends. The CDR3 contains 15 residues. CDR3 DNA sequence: TGTGCCAGCAGCGCGACAGGATGGTCGGGAGGCGAGCAGTACTTC. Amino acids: CASSATGWSGGEQYF.

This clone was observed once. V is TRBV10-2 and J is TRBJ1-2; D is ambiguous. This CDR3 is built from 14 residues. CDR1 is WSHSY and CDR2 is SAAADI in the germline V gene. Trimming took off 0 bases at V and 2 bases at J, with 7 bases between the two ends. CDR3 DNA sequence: TGCGCCAGCAGTGAGTCCGCAGAAAACTATGGCTACACCTTC. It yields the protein CASSESAENYGYTF.

CDR3 residues: CASSPLERQETQYF. CDR3 sequence (DNA): TGTGCCAGCTCACCACTAGAGCGCCAAGAGACCCAGTACTTC. The rearrangement joins TRBV18 to TRBJ2-5; D is unclear. From germline, CDR1 is KGHSH and CDR2 LQKENI. V dropped 1 base and J dropped 1 base, with 7 bases sitting between them. CDR3 size: 14 residues.

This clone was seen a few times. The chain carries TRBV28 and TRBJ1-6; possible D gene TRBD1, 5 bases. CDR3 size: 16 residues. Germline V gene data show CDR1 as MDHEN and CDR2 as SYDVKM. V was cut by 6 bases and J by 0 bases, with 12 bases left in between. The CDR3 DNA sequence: TGTGCCAGCAGACGGGGACTTTTCTCCTATAATTCACCCCTCCACTTT. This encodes CASRRGLFSYNSPLHF.

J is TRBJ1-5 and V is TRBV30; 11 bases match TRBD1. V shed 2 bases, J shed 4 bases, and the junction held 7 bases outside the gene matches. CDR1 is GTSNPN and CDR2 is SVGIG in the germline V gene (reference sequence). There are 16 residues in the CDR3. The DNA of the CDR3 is TGTGCCTGGAGTCGGGACAGGGGGGTGGGGAATCAGCCCCAGCATTTT. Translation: CAWSRDRGVGNQPQHF.

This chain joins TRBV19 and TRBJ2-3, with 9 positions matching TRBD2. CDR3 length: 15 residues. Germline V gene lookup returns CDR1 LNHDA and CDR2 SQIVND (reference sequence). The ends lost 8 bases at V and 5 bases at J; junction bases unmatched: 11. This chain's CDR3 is CASRALAGGRDTQYF. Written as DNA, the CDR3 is TGTGCCAGTCGGGCCTTGGCGGGGGGGCGAGATACGCAGTATTTT.

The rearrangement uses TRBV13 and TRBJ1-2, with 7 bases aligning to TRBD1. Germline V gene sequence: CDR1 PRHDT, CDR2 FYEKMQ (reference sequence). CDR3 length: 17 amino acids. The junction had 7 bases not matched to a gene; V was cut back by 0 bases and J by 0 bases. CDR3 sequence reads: CASSLGARDRSNYGYTF. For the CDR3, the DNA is TGTGCCAGCAGCTTAGGGGCTAGGGACAGATCTAACTATGGCTACACCTTC.

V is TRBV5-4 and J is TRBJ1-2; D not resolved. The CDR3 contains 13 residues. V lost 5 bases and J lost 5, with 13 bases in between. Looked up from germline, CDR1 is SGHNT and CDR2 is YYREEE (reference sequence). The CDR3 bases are TGTGCCAGCAGGGAGAGCTTATCATATGGCTACACCTTC. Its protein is CASRESLSYGYTF.

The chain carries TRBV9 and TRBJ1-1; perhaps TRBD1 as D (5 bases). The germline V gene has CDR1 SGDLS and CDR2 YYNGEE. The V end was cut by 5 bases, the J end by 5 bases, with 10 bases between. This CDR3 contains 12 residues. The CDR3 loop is CASSTGGTEAFF. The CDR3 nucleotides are TGTGCCAGCAGTACTGGGGGGACTGAAGCTTTCTTT.

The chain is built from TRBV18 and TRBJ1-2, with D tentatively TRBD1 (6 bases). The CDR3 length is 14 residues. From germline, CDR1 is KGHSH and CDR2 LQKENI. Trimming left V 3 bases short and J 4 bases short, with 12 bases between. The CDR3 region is CASSPPGQIYGYTF. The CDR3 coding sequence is TGTGCCAGCTCACCCCCGGGACAAATCTATGGCTACACCTTC.

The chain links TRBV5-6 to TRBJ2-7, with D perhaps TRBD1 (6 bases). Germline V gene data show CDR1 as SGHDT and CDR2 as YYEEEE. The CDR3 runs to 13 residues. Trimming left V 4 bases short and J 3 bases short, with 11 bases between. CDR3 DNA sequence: TGTGCCAGCAGCCAGGGGTTAGTCTACGAGCAGTACTTC. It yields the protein CASSQGLVYEQYF.

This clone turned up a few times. CDR3 nucleotides: TGTGCCAGCAGTTGGCAGGCTGGCTCCTACGAGCAGTACTTC. It specifies CASSWQAGSYEQYF. The chain recombines TRBV27 with TRBJ2-7; D is unclear. Germline V gene lookup returns CDR1 MNHEY and CDR2 SMNVEV (reference sequence). The V and J ends lost 4 bases and 0 bases respectively, with 10 bases between them. CDR3 size: 14 residues.

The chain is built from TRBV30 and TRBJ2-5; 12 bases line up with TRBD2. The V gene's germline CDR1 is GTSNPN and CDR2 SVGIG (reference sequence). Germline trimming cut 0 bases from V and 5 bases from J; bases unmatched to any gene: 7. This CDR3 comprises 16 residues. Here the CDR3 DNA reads TGTGCCTGGAGTGTGGCTAGCGGGGGGGCCGGGGAGACCCAGTACTTC. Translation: CAWSVASGGAGETQYF.

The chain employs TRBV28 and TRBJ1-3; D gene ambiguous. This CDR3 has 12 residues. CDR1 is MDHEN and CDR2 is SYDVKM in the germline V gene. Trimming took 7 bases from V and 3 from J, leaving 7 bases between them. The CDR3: CASTRGGNTIYF. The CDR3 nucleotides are TGTGCCAGCACCCGGGGTGGAAACACCATATATTTT.

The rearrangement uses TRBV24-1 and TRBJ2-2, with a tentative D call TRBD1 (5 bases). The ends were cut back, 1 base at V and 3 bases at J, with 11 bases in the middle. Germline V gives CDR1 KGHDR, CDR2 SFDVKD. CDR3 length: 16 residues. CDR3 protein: CATSDLGVGDTGELFF. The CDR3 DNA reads TGTGCCACCAGTGATTTAGGGGTAGGAGACACCGGGGAGCTGTTTTTT.

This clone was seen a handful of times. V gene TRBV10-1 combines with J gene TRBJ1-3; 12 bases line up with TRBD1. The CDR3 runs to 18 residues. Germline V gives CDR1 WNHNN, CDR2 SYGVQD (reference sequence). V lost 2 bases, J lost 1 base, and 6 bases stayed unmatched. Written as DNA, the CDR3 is TGCGCCAGCAGTGAGGGGGACAGGGGGCTAGGATCTGGAAACACCATATATTTT. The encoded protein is CASSEGDRGLGSGNTIYF.

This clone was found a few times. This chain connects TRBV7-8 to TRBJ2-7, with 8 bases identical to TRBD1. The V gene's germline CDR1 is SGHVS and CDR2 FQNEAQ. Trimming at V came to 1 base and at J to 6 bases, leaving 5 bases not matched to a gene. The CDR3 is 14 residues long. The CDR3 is CASSLDQGASEQYF. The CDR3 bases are TGTGCCAGCAGCTTAGACCAGGGGGCAAGCGAGCAGTACTTC.

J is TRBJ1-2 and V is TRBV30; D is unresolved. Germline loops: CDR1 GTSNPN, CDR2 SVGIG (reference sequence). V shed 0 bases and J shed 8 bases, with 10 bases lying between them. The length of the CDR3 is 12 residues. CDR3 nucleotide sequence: TGTGCCTGGAGTGTACCTCCGGGGGGCTACACCTTC. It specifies CAWSVPPGGYTF. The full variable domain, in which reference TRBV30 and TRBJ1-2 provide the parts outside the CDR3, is SQTIHQWPATLVQPVGSPLSLECTVEGTSNPNLYWYRQAAGRGLQLLFYSVGIGQISSEVPQNLSASRPQDRQFILSSKKLLLSDSGFYLCAWSVPPGGYTFGSGTRLTVV.

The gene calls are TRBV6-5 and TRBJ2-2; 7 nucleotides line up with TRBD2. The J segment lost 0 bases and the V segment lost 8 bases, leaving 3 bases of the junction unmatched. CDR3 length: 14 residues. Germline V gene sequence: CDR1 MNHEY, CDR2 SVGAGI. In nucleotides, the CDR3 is TGTGCCAGCCGCGGGGGAGCGAACACCGGGGAGCTGTTTTTT. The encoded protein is CASRGGANTGELFF.

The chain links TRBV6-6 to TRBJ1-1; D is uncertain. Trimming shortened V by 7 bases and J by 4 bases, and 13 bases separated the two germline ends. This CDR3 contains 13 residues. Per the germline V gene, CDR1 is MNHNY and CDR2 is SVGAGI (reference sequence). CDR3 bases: TGTGCCAGCATAACGCCCCGCGGCACTGAAGCTTTCTTT. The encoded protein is CASITPRGTEAFF.

The CDR3: CASSGSGRTEAFF. The CDR3 DNA reads as TGTGCCAGCAGTGGCTCAGGGAGGACTGAAGCTTTCTTT. The V gene is TRBV2, the J gene TRBJ1-1, with TRBD1 as a possible D gene (5 bases). Trimming stripped 4 bases from V and 5 bases from J, with 11 bases between. Germline loops: CDR1 SNHLY, CDR2 FYNNEI. The CDR3 is made up of 13 amino acids.

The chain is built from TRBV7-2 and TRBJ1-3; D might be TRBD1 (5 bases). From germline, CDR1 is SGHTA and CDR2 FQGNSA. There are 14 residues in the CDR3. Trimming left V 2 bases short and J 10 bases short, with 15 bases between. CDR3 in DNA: TGTGCCAGCAGCTTATTGGGGCACCAAGGTACCATATATTTT. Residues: CASSLLGHQGTIYF.

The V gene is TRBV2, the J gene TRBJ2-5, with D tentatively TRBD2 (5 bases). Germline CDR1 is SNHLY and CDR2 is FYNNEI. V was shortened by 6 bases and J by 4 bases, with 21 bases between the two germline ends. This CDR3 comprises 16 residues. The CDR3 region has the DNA TGTGCCAGCAGCGGGGTGGACTCCGGCCCCGGAGAGACCCAGTACTTC. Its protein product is CASSGVDSGPGETQYF.